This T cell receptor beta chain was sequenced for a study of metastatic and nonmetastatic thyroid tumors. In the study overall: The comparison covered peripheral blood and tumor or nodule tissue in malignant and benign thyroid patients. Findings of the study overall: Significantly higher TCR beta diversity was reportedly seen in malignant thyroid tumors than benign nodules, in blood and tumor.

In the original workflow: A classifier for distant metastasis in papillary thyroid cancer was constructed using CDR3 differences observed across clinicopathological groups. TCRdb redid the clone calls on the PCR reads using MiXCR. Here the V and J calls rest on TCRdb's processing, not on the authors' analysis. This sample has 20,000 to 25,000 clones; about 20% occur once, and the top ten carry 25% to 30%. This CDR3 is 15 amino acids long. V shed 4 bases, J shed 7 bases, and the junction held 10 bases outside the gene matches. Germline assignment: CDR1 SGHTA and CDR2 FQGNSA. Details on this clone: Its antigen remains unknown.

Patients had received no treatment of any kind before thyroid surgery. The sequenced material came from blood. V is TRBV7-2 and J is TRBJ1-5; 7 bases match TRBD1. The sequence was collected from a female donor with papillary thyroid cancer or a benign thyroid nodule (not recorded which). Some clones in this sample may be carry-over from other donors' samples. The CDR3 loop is CASSSLDRFSQPQHF. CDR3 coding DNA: TGTGCCAGCAGCTCACTGGACAGGTTTTCCCAGCCCCAGCATTTT.